These T cell receptor beta chains were read from a single sample in a study of PD-L1 blockade in urothelial cancer. Assay: immunoSEQ multiplex PCR; the TCRdb copy retains only in-frame clones and omits some. The table includes fewer than 30,000 clones, roughly 83% detected once. Sequenced here: PBMCs, sampled around atezolizumab (anti-PD-L1) treatment. The source is a man between 65 and 85 years old with urothelial cancer. Each CDR3 is given with its conserved first and last residue. Fields, in order: clone size, D gene, J gene, V gene, CDR3 DNA, CDR3 protein. A D gene is named only where the DNA matches it firmly. Where a row states a size, it is once, few, many or the class of an expanded clone; other rows omit it.

-,-,TRBJ1-1,TRBV6-1,TGTGCCAGCAGTGAAGGACCGGAACAGGCTAAGTCTGAAGCTTTCTTT,CASSEGPEQAKSEAFF
-,-,TRBJ2-1,TRBV28,TGTGCCAGCAGCTATGACAGCTACAATGAGCAGTTCTTC,CASSYDSYNEQFF
few,TRBD1,TRBJ2-7,TRBV2,TGTGCCAGCAGCGAGACAGGGTGGTTCTACGAGCAGTACTTC,CASSETGWFYEQYF
-,TRBD2,TRBJ2-1,TRBV7-6,TGTGCCAGCAGCCCTCCTAGCGGGTCCTACAATGAGCAGTTCTTC,CASSPPSGSYNEQFF
-,-,TRBJ2-5,TRBV2,TGTGCCAGCACTAGACAAGAGACCCAGTACTTC,CASTRQETQYF
-,TRBD2,TRBJ2-7,TRBV18,TGTGCCAGCTCACTACAGACTAGCGGGAGAAATGCCTACGAGCAGTACTTC,CASSLQTSGRNAYEQYF
-,-,TRBJ2-1,TRBV18,TGTGCCAGCTCGCCAACATGGGAGCAGTTCTTC,CASSPTWEQFF
few,TRBD1,TRBJ2-7,TRBV19,TGTGCCAGTAGCGGGACAGGGGGCTACGAGCAGTACTTC,CASSGTGGYEQYF
-,TRBD1,TRBJ2-7,TRBV9,TGTGCCAGCAGCCCCCGCTGGGGACAGAACGTCTACGAGCAGTACTTC,CASSPRWGQNVYEQYF
-,-,TRBJ2-7,TRBV11-2,TGTGCCAGCAGCTTAGATACAGGGATCTACGAGCAGTACTTC,CASSLDTGIYEQYF
-,-,TRBJ2-1,TRBV7-2,TGTGCCAGCAGCTTAGCTATGGCAGGGTACAATGAGCAGTTCTTC,CASSLAMAGYNEQFF
-,TRBD1,TRBJ2-7,TRBV28,TGTGCCAGCAGCCACCGGAGACAGGGGATGGACGAGCAGTACTTC,CASSHRRQGMDEQYF
-,-,TRBJ2-7,TRBV6-1,TGTGCCAGCAGCGAACAGGCAGGGATGTCCTACGAGCAGTACTTC,CASSEQAGMSYEQYF
-,-,TRBJ2-7,TRBV11-2,TGTGCCAGCAGCCCCGGGGGAACGACCTACGAGCAGTACTTC,CASSPGGTTYEQYF
-,TRBD1,TRBJ1-1,TRBV10-2,TGCGCCAGCAGTCGCACCAACAGGGGGTCCTACATGAACACTGAAGCTTTCTTT,CASSRTNRGSYMNTEAFF
-,-,TRBJ1-5,TRBV6-1,TGTGCCAGCAGTGACCCTCCGTCGAGACAGAGAGCTCAGCCCCAGCATTTT,CASSDPPSRQRAQPQHF